Listed below are T cell receptor beta chains from one sample, sequenced in a study of T cell responses to AZD1222 COVID-19 vaccine. Produced via immunoSEQ multiplex PCR; TCRdb's table is partial and in-frame only. Here the sample spans 110,000 to 150,000 clones, just over 85% being singletons. Sample: peripheral blood, taken on day 0 of AZD1222 vaccination. The receptor source for this set is an adult in good health. The CDR3 runs from the conserved cysteine through the conserved F or W. The D gene is left open where the match is weak. For some rows the clone size is stated as once, few or many, or as a class when expanded; others skip it.

v_gene,d_gene,abundance,j_gene,CDR3nt,CDR3aa
TRBV3-1/TRBV3-2,NA,NA,TRBJ2-1,TGTGCCAGCAGCCAAGGCCGATTGAGGTTCTTC,CASSQGRLRFF
TRBV10-1,NA,NA,TRBJ1-5,TGCGCCAGCAGTGAGAACGGCAATCAGCCCCAGCATTTT,CASSENGNQPQHF
TRBV27,TRBD1,few,TRBJ1-6,TGTGCCAGCAGTTACGAGGGGGCAAGTTCACCCCTCCACTTT,CASSYEGASSPLHF
TRBV20-1,NA,NA,TRBJ1-4,TGCAGTGCTCTCGGAGCAAAACTGTTTTTT,CSALGAKLFF
TRBV30,TRBD1,NA,TRBJ2-2,TGTGCCTGGAGCCTTCCCACAGGGGCCGACGGGGAGCTGTTTTTT,CAWSLPTGADGELFF
TRBV19,NA,few,TRBJ2-7,TGTGCCAGTAGTGTCGGGGTTGGCGGGACCAGCGAGCAGTACTTC,CASSVGVGGTSEQYF
TRBV7-2,NA,NA,TRBJ1-1,TGTGCCAGCAGCTTACGGATGAACACTGAAGCTTTCTTT,CASSLRMNTEAFF
TRBV10-3,NA,NA,TRBJ2-5,TGTGCCATCAGTGAGTTGCCACAAGGGGGAAAAGAGACCCAGTACTTC,CAISELPQGGKETQYF
TRBV7-7,TRBD2,NA,TRBJ2-5,TGTGCCAGCAGCTTAGGGACTAGCGGGAGCCAAGAGACCCAGTACTTC,CASSLGTSGSQETQYF
TRBV25-1,NA,NA,TRBJ1-1,TGTGCCAGCAGTGAACTGAGCTCGAACACTGAAGCTTTCTTT,CASSELSSNTEAFF
TRBV28,NA,NA,TRBJ1-4,TGTGCCAGCAACTCTTTTTTTGAACTGTTTTTT,CASNSFFELFF
TRBV2,TRBD2,NA,TRBJ2-3,TGTGCCAGCAGTGATGGACTAGCGGGAGATACGCAGTATTTT,CASSDGLAGDTQYF
TRBV27,TRBD1,once,TRBJ1-2,TGTGCCAGCAGTTTTCTGGGACAGGGAATCGGTGACTATGGCTACACCTTC,CASSFLGQGIGDYGYTF
TRBV6-1,NA,once,TRBJ2-3,TGTGCCAGCAGTGAAAGGCACGGTGGCGCAGATACGCAGTATTTT,CASSERHGGADTQYF
TRBV27,TRBD1,NA,TRBJ1-2,TGTGCCAGCAGTTTCGGGACAGGTTTAGGGTATGGCTACACCTTC,CASSFGTGLGYGYTF
TRBV11-3,NA,NA,TRBJ2-5,TGTGCCAGCAGCTTAGGAGGCGGGGGCGAAGAGACCCAGTACTTC,CASSLGGGGEETQYF
TRBV5-5,TRBD1,NA,TRBJ1-5,TGTGCCAGCAGCTCTACCTTCCGGGACAGAGTTCTCAATCAGCCCCAGCATTTT,CASSSTFRDRVLNQPQHF
TRBV30,NA,many,TRBJ1-1,TGTGCCTGGAGCGATGGGAACACTGAAGCTTTCTTT,CAWSDGNTEAFF
TRBV7-2,NA,NA,TRBJ2-4,TGTGCCAGCAGCTTAGTTCGGGATGTATGGGGGGACATTCAGTACTTC,CASSLVRDVWGDIQYF
TRBV10-3,NA,NA,TRBJ1-1,TGTGCCATCAGTGAGTCGCGAGGAAACACTGAAGCTTTCTTT,CAISESRGNTEAFF
TRBV19,NA,once,TRBJ2-1,TGTGCCAGTAGTATAGGGATTGTGTACAATGAGCAGTTCTTC,CASSIGIVYNEQFF
TRBV2,NA,NA,TRBJ2-4,TGTGCCAGCAATCGGGGAGGAAACATTCAGTACTTC,CASNRGGNIQYF
TRBV28,NA,NA,TRBJ1-5,TGTGCCAGCAGTCAATCCCCGGGGCGCGGGAATCAGCCCCAGCATTTT,CASSQSPGRGNQPQHF
TRBV7-6,NA,NA,TRBJ1-4,TGTGCCAGCAGCTTAGCGCCCGCAACTAATGAAAAACTGTTTTTT,CASSLAPATNEKLFF
TRBV2,TRBD1,NA,TRBJ1-1,TGTGCCAGCAGTGTGGACAGGGGCCGCTTGGAAGCTTTCTTT,CASSVDRGRLEAFF
TRBV28,NA,few,TRBJ1-1,TGTGCCAGCATCGACACTGAAGCTTTCTTT,CASIDTEAFF
TRBV30,NA,few,TRBJ1-5,TGTGCCTGGGGGGCGGGGAATAGTCAGCCCCAGCATTTT,CAWGAGNSQPQHF
TRBV28,NA,NA,TRBJ1-5,TGTGCCAGCAGTTTAAGGCAGAACAATCAGCCCCAGCATTTT,CASSLRQNNQPQHF
TRBV5-5,TRBD2,NA,TRBJ2-5,TGTGCCAGCACCCTGGGTCCTAGCGGGAGGGCGGAGACCCAGTACTTC,CASTLGPSGRAETQYF
TRBV30,TRBD1,NA,TRBJ2-5,TGTGCCTGGAGTACGACAGGGGTCGAGACCCAGTACTTC,CAWSTTGVETQYF
TRBV2,TRBD2,NA,TRBJ2-1,TGTGCCAGCAGTGTTCGGAGGACGGGGGGTGAGCAGTTCTTC,CASSVRRTGGEQFF
TRBV30,NA,NA,TRBJ1-5,TGTGCCTGGAGAGGAGAGCCCCAGCATTTT,CAWRGEPQHF
TRBV9,TRBD2,NA,TRBJ2-3,TGTGCCAGCAGCGTAGAATCTGGTGCTAGCGGGAGTTTCTTAGATACGCAGTATTTT,CASSVESGASGSFLDTQYF
TRBV7-3,NA,NA,TRBJ2-5,TGTGCCAGCAGCTTACAACATGAGGAGACCCAGTACTTC,CASSLQHEETQYF
TRBV14,NA,NA,TRBJ2-7,TGTGCCAGCAGCCGAACCAGAGCAGACTCCTACGAGCAGTACTTC,CASSRTRADSYEQYF
TRBV12-3/TRBV12-4,NA,once,TRBJ2-5,TGTGCCAGCAGTTTAAGGGTGGGGGAGACCCAGTACTTC,CASSLRVGETQYF
TRBV3-1/TRBV3-2,NA,NA,TRBJ1-4,TGTGCCAGCAGCCAGGGGTGGGGTGGGGATGAAAAACTGTTTTTT,CASSQGWGGDEKLFF
TRBV28,NA,NA,TRBJ1-2,TGTGCCAGCAACACAGGCCTCTATAACTATGGCTACACCTTC,CASNTGLYNYGYTF
TRBV6-2/TRBV6-3,NA,NA,TRBJ1-4,TGTGCCAGCAGTTACGTCACAGGGTTACTGGATTTT,CASSYVTGLLDF
TRBV4-3,NA,once,TRBJ2-1,TGCGCCAGCAGCCAAGTCGGTAGCGGACTGTACAATGAGCAGTTCTTC,CASSQVGSGLYNEQFF